This record concerns one T cell receptor beta chain sequence. What it binds is unknown. This entry is derived from a study of T cells in localized non-small cell lung cancer. Study-wide findings and caveats: Uninvolved adjacent lung had more T cell clonality than any other tissue, topping tumor. Only one tumor region went through sequencing, so heterogeneity may still be there. Greater T cell density in blood accompanied longer overall survival. Appearance in adjacent lung was seen for a median around 55 of the top 100 tumor clones.

CDR1 is SGHTA, CDR2 FQGNSA, per germline. The CDR3 totals 15 residues. V shed 1 base and J shed 5 bases, with 12 bases lying between them. TCRdb's copy holds only in-frame clones and misses some; the assay was immunoSEQ multiplex PCR. The sample comprises 70,000 to 100,000 clones, 65% to 85% of which are singletons, and about a tenth rests with the top ten. The starting material was peripheral blood, obtained before any cancer treatment. V and J are TRBV7-2 and TRBJ1-5, with D possibly TRBD1 on 6 matching bases. The receptor was derived from a female donor at least 60 years old with stage I lung adenocarcinoma. CDR3 in amino acids: CASSLDGTRDQPQHF. The CDR3 DNA follows: TGTGCCAGCAGCTTAGATGGGACAAGGGATCAGCCCCAGCATTTT.